These 5 T cell receptor beta chains came from one sample sequenced in a study of cytomegalovirus exposure and HLA in healthy donors (dated by TCRdb to between 2016 and 2019). Libraries were made using the immunoSEQ multiplex PCR assay. For the multiplex PCR, a mixture combining 60 forward primers for TCR Vbeta segments and 13 reverse primers for TCR Jbeta segments was used. This is the immuneACCESS table as TCRdb keeps it, with only in-frame sequences that have V and J called. A part of the clones is gone; compared with another copy, unresolved V genes explain less than half, and the rest is unexplained. The sample yields 100,000 to 140,000 clones; more than 65% were counted once. Jointly, the top ten make up 4% to 5% of the sample. The specimen sequenced was PBMCs. The source is a male donor in good health and CMV-seronegative.

The CDR3 sequence is CSVEDRQGGKGYTF. CDR3 bases: TGCAGCGTTGAAGATCGGCAGGGTGGGAAGGGCTACACCTTC. The gene calls are TRBV29-1 and TRBJ1-2; a possible D gene is TRBD1 (5 bases). The germline V gene has CDR1 SQVTM and CDR2 ANQGSEA. The CDR3 has 14 amino acids. The V and J ends lost 0 bases and 8 bases respectively, with 16 bases between them.

In its sample, this clone was seen a few times. The J gene is TRBJ2-5, the V gene TRBV4-1; 9 bases fit TRBD2. Germline-derived CDR1 and CDR2 are MGHRA and YSYEKL. The trim removed 0 bases at V and 5 bases at J, leaving 10 bases unmatched. There are 17 residues in the CDR3. CDR3 sequence: CASSQEVDPSGTETQYF. CDR3 nucleotide sequence: TGCGCCAGCAGCCAAGAAGTAGATCCTAGCGGGACTGAGACCCAGTACTTC.

The J gene is TRBJ2-7, the V gene TRBV7-2; TRBD2 matches at 10 bases. The ends lost 5 bases at V and 3 bases at J; junction bases unmatched: 7. The CDR3 is made up of 15 amino acids. The V gene's germline CDR1 is SGHTA and CDR2 FQGNSA. CDR3 in amino acids: CASSPLWTSGYEQYF. The CDR3 nucleotides read TGTGCCAGCAGCCCGCTGTGGACTAGCGGCTACGAGCAGTACTTC.

Only a few counts were recorded for this clone. The chain links TRBV6-6 to TRBJ2-7; TRBD1 matches 12 bases. Germline CDR1 and CDR2: MNHNY and SVGAGI (reference sequence). J lost 5 bases, V lost 2 bases, and 4 bases had no gene match. CDR3 length equals 15 residues. The chain's CDR3 is CASSYTGTGGDEQYF. CDR3 nucleotide sequence: TGTGCCAGCAGTTACACCGGGACAGGGGGCGACGAGCAGTACTTC.

This chain joins TRBV27 and TRBJ2-3; tentatively, D is TRBD1 (6 bases). The V end was cut by 6 bases, the J end by 0 bases, with 16 bases between. CDR3 length equals 16 residues. Germline CDR1 and CDR2: MNHEY and SMNVEV (reference sequence). CDR3 protein: CASRLGQGFSTDTQYF. In nucleotides, the CDR3 is TGTGCCAGCAGACTGGGGCAGGGGTTTAGCACAGATACGCAGTATTTT.